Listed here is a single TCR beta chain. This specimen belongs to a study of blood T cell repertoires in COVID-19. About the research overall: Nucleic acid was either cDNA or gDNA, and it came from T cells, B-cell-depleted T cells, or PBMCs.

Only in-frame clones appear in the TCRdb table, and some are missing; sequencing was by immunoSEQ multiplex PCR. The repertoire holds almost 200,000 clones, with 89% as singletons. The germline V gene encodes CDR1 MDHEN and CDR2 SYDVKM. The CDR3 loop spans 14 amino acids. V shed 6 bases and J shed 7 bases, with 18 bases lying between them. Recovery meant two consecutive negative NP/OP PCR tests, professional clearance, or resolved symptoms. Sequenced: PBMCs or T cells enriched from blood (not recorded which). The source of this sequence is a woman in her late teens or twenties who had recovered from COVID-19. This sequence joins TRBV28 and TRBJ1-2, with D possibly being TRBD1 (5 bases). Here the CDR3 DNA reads TGTGCCAGCAGGGAACTCGGGGGGTTTTCTGGCTACACCTTC. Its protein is CASRELGGFSGYTF.